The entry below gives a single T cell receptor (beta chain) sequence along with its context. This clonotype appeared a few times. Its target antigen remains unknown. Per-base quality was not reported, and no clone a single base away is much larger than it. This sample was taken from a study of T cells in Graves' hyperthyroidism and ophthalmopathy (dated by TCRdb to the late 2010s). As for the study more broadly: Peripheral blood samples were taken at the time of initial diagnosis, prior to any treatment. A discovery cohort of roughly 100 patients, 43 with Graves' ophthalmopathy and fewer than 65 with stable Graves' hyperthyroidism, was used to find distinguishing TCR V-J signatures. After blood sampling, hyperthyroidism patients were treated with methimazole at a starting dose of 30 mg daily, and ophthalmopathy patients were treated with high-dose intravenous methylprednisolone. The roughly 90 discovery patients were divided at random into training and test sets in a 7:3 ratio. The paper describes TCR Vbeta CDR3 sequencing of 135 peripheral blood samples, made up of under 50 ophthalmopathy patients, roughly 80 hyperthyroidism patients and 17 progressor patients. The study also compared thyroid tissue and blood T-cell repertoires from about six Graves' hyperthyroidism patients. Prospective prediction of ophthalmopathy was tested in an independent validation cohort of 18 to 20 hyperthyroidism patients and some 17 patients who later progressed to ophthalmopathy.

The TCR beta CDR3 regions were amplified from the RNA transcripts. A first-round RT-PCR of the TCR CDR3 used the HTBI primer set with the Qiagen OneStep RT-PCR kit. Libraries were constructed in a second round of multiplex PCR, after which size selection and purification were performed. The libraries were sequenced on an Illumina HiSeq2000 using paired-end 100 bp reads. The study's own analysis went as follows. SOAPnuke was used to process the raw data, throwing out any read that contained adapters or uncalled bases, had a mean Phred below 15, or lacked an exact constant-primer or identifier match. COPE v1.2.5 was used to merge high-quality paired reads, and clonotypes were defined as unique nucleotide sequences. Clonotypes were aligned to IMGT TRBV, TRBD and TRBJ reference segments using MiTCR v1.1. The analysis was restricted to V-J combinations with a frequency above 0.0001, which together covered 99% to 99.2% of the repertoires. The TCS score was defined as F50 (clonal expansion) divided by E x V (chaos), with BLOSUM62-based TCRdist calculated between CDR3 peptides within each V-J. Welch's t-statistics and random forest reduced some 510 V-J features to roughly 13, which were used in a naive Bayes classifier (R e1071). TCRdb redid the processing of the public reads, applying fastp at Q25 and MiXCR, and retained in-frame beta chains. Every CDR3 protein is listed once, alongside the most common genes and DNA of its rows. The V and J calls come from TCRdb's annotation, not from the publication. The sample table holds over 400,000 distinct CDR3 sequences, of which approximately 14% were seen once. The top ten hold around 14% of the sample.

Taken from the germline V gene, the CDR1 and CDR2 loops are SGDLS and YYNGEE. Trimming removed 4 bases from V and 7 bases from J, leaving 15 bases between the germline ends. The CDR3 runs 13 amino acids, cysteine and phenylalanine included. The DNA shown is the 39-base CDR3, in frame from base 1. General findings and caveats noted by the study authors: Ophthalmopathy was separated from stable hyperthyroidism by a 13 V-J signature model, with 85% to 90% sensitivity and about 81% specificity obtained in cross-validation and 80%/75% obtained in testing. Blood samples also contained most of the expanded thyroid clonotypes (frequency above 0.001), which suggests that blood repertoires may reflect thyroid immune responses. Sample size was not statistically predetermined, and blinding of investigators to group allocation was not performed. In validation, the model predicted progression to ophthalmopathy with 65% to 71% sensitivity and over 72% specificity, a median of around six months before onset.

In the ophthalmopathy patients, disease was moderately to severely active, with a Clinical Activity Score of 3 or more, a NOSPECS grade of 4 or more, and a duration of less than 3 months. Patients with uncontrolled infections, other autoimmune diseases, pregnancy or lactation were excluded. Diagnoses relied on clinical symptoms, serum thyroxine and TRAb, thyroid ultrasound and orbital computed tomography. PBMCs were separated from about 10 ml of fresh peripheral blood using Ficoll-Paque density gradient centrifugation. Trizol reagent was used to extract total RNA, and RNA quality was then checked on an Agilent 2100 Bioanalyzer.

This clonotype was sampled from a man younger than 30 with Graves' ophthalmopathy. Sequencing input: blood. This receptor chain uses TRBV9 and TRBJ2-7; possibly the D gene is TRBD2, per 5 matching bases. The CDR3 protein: CASSPGLRPEQYF. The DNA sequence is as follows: TGTGCCAGCAGCCCCGGACTCCGGCCGGAGCAGTACTTC.